The entry that follows covers one T cell receptor (beta chain) sequence. Its target is unknown. The data stem from a study of shared clonotypes between healthy human individuals. Study details: Serving as donors were a couple of women and three men, whose ages spanned 18 to 49.

The CDR3 loop spans 16 amino acids. CDR1 is SGHDT, CDR2 YYEEEE, per germline. V lost 0 bases and J lost 2; bases outside the gene matches: 7. Study-wide results and caveats: Having only a few donors restricted how much genetic and exposure-history diversity was captured. Unshared clonotypes carried lower generation probabilities than those common to all four donors.

Several immunoSEQ plates held equal portions of the genomic DNA taken from each subset. Clones were sequenced by immunoSEQ multiplex PCR, and TCRdb holds only the in-frame ones, with some missing. Among over a million clones listed, 65% to 75% were seen once. Sequencing was done on a sample of memory CD4+ T cells sorted from blood. Subset of the sample: CD45RA-negative fraction. This receptor was obtained from a man between 18 and 35 years old in good health. This chain uses TRBV5-6 with TRBJ2-7; TRBD2 matches 8 bases. The CDR3 loop reads CASSLVWRGDTYEQYF. Here the CDR3 DNA reads TGTGCCAGCAGCTTGGTGTGGCGGGGGGACACCTACGAGCAGTACTTC.